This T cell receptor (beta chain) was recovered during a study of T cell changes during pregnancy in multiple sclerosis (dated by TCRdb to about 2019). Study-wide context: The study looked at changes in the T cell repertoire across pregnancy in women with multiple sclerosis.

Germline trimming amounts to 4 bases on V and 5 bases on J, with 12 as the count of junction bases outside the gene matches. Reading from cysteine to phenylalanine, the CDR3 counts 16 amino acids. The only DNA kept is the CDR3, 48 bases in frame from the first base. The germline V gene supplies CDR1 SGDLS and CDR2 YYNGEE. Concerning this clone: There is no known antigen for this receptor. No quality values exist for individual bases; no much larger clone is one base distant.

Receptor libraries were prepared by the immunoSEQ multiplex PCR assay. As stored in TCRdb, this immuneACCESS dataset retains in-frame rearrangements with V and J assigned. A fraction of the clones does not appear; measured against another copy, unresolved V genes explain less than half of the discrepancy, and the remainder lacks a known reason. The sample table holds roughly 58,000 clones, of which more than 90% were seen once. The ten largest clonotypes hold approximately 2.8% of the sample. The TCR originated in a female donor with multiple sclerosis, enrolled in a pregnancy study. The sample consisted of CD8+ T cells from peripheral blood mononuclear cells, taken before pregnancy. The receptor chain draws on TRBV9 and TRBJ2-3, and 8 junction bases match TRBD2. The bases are TGTGCCAGCAGCCTCCCCCGGGGGGGTGCTGTAGATACGCAGTATTTT. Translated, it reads CASSLPRGGAVDTQYF. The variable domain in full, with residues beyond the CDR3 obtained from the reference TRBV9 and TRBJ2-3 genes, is DSGVTQTPKHLITATGQRVTLRCSPRSGDLSVYWYQQSLDQGLQFLIQYYNGEERAKGNILERFSAQQFPDLHSELNLSSLELGDSALYFCASSLPRGGAVDTQYFGPGTRLTVL.